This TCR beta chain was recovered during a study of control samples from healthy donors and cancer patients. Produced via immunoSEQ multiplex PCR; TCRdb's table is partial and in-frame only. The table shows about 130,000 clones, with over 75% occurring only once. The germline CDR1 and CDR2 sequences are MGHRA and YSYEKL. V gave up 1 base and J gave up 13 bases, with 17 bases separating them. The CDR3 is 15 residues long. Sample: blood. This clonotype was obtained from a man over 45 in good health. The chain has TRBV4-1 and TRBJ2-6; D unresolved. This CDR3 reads CASSQVGTAFGVLTF. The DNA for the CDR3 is TGCGCCAGCAGCCAAGTCGGCACAGCCTTTGGGGTCCTGACTTTC.